The T cell receptor beta chain described here comes from a study of sequential checkpoint blockade in melanoma. Findings and caveats of the study: Response in arm A was associated with pretreatment TIL clonality.

With respect to this clone: Antigen unknown.

With 7 bases removed from V and 0 bases from J, the gap between germline ends came to 12 bases. The CDR3 runs 13 residues. Germline loops: CDR1 SQVTM, CDR2 ANQGSEA. Method: immunoSEQ multiplex PCR; TCRdb's copy keeps in-frame clones and lacks some. The table lists about 2,000 clones, around 24% of them singletons, with over 9.5% in the top ten. Sample treatment: randomized to nivolumab then ipilimumab (arm A) or the reverse (arm B). None of the patients previously received DNA-damaging chemotherapy. The sequenced sample was tumor tissue (inferred from file names), obtained from a patient given nivolumab and ipilimumab in sequence. This TCR was sampled from a human donor with melanoma. The chain links TRBV29-1 to TRBJ1-2; no reliable D call. DNA of the CDR3: TGCAGCGGCTGGGTCTCCTCTAACTATGGCTACACCTTC. It translates to CSGWVSSNYGYTF. Variable domain in full (rest from reference TRBV29-1 and TRBJ1-2): SAVISQKPSRDICQRGTSLTIQCQVDSQVTMMFWYRQQPGQSLTLIATANQGSEATYESGFVIDKFPISRPNLTFSTLTVSNMSPEDSSIYLCSGWVSSNYGYTFGSGTRLTVV.